The 8 T cell receptor beta chains presented below share a single source sample, sequenced in a study of PD-1 blockade in classical Hodgkin lymphoma. Patients all relapsed after autologous stem cell transplantation, and there was variation in brentuximab vedotin exposure. Clones were read by immunoSEQ multiplex PCR, and TCRdb kept only the in-frame ones, dropping some. Of several thousand clones listed, around 80% are singletons. The sequencing here drew on peripheral blood mononuclear cells (PBMCs), taken at baseline. The receptors stem from a human donor with classical Hodgkin lymphoma.

By share, this clone ranks as large (0.1 to 1%). The chain links TRBV13 to TRBJ2-2; 10 nucleotides agree with TRBD1. This CDR3 contains 16 residues. Trimming at V came to 4 bases and at J to 3 bases, leaving 5 bases not matched to a gene. Per germline, CDR1 PRHDT and CDR2 FYEKMQ (reference sequence). The chain's CDR3 is CASSSGTGAYTGELFF. CDR3 sequence (DNA): TGTGCCAGCAGCTCCGGGACAGGGGCGTACACCGGGGAGCTGTTTTTT. Complete variable domain (other parts from reference TRBV13 and TRBJ2-2): AAGVIQSPRHLIKEKRETATLKCYPIPRHDTVYWYQQGPGQDPQFLISFYEKMQSDKGSIPDRFSAQQFSDYHSELNMSSLELGDSALYFCASSSGTGAYTGELFFGEGSRLTVL.

This clone was found once. The V and J genes are TRBV4-3 and TRBJ2-1, with D perhaps TRBD1 (6 bases). CDR1 and CDR2 (germline): LGHNA, YSLEER. The V end was cut by 3 bases, the J end by 4 bases, with 13 bases between. The CDR3 length is 15 residues. CDR3 residues: CASSHVATGYNEQFF. In nucleotides, the CDR3 is TGCGCCAGCAGCCATGTCGCTACAGGGTACAATGAGCAGTTCTTC.

The J gene is TRBJ2-3, the V gene TRBV4-1; TRBD2 might be the D (6 bases). The CDR3 loop spans 14 amino acids. Looked up from germline, CDR1 is MGHRA and CDR2 is YSYEKL. Trimming took 1 base from V and 9 from J, leaving 14 bases between them. CDR3 coding DNA: TGCGCCAGCAGCCAAGGGCTAGCGATTGGAACGCAGTATTTT. Its translation is CASSQGLAIGTQYF.

This clone was counted between two and nine times. The rearrangement links TRBV4-2 to TRBJ1-5; D is unclear. This CDR3 contains 12 residues. The V gene's germline CDR1 is LGHNA and CDR2 YNFKEQ. Between the trimmed V and J ends, which lost 2 bases and 4 bases, there was a span of 3 bases. The DNA of the CDR3 is TGTGCCAGCAGCCAAATAAATCAGCCCCAGCATTTT. Its protein is CASSQINQPQHF.

This clone was seen only a few times. The V gene is TRBV28, the J gene TRBJ2-6; D is possibly TRBD2 (6 bases). V gave up 4 bases and J gave up 1 base, with 14 bases separating them. Germline CDR1 and CDR2: MDHEN and SYDVKM. This CDR3 has 17 amino acids. CDR3 sequence reads: CASSSYRGGSGANVLTF. The CDR3, as DNA: TGTGCCAGCAGTTCCTATAGGGGAGGATCTGGGGCCAACGTCCTGACTTTC.

The sample holds a few counts of this clone. The chain couples TRBV4-1 to TRBJ2-3, with TRBD2 identical over 8 bases. With 0 bases clipped from V and 6 bases from J, the junction kept 5 bases outside the gene matches. The CDR3 extends over 15 amino acids. Germline V gene data show CDR1 as MGHRA and CDR2 as YSYEKL. CDR3 region: CASSQEATSADTQYF. DNA for the CDR3: TGCGCCAGCAGCCAAGAGGCGACTAGCGCCGATACGCAGTATTTT.

This clone showed up just once. The chain uses TRBV7-3 and TRBJ2-1, with 9 nucleotides matching TRBD1. The CDR3 spans 19 residues. Per germline, CDR1 SGHTA and CDR2 FQGTGA. Trimming removed 2 bases from V and 0 bases from J; junction bases left unmatched: 11. CDR3 amino acids: CASSLRTGVRSSSYNEQFF. The DNA for the CDR3 is TGTGCCAGCAGCTTACGGACAGGGGTAAGGTCCAGCTCCTACAATGAGCAGTTCTTC.

The rearrangement joins TRBV10-3 to TRBJ1-1; TRBD1 aligns across 8 bases. This CDR3 has 17 residues. Per the germline V gene, CDR1 is ENHRY and CDR2 is SYGVKD. V dropped 0 bases and J dropped 1; count of bases not matched to a gene: 7. In DNA, the CDR3 is TGTGCCATCAGTGAGTCGGTCTCAGGGACAGGGAACACTGAAGCTTTCTTT. Translated, it gives CAISESVSGTGNTEAFF.